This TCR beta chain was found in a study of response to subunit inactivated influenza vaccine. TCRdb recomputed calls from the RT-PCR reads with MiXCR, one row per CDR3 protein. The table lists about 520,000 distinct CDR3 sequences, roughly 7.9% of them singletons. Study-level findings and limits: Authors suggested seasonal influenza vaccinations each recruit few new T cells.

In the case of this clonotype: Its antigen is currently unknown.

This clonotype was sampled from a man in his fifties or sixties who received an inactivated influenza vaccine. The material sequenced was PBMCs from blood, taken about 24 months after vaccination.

CDR3 region: CASSHRDRQYNEQFF. For the CDR3, the DNA is TGTGCCAGCAGCCACCGGGACAGGCAATACAATGAGCAGTTCTTC. This rearrangement joins TRBV12-3 or TRBV12-4 to TRBJ2-1; 8 bases align to TRBD1. The junction had 8 bases not matched to a gene; V was cut back by 6 bases and J by 4 bases. The CDR3 is made up of 15 amino acids.